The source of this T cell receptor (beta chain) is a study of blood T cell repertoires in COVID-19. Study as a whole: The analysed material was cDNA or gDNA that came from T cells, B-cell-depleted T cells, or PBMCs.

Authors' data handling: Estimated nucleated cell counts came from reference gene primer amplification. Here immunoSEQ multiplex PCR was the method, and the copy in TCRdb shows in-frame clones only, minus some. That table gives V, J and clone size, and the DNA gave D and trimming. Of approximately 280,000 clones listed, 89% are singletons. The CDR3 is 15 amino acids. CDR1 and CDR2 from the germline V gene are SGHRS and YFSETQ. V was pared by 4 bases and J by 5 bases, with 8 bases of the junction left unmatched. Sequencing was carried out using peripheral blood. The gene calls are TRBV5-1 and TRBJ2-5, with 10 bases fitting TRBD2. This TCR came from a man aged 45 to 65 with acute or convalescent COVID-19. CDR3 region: CASSGLAGGGETQYF. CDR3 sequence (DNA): TGCGCCAGCAGCGGATTAGCGGGGGGCGGGGAGACCCAGTACTTC.